This record looks at one T cell receptor beta chain sequence and its context. Its specificity is unknown. These data belong to a study of T cell responses to AZD1222 COVID-19 vaccine. Study-wide points: The donor cohort was predominantly white British with a female majority, and clonal diversity may have been underestimated. Dominant at 160-218 and 743-854, vaccine-associated CD4 TCRs also spanned spike. Seropositive status at baseline applied to only 5 or 6 AZD1222 recipients. Every sample of the repertoires postdated the peak T cell response.

Sequenced by immunoSEQ multiplex PCR; TCRdb stores in-frame clones only, minus some. The table has about 140,000 clones, around nine tenths seen once. Sample: peripheral blood, taken on day 0 of AZD1222 vaccination. The receptor comes from an adult in good health.

The CDR3 is CASSLSRGNQPQHF. As DNA, the CDR3 is TGTGCCAGCAGTTTGTCCCGGGGCAATCAGCCCCAGCATTTT. This chain uses TRBV27 with TRBJ1-5; D is undetermined. CDR1 and CDR2 from the germline V gene are MNHEY and SMNVEV (reference sequence). The CDR3 runs 14 residues. Trimming stripped 3 bases from V and 2 bases from J, with 8 bases between.